Below, 20 T cell receptor beta chains from the same sample are listed, as sequenced in a study of molecular identifiers for immune sequencing clone quantification. TCRdb re-called the PCR reads with MiXCR, one entry per CDR3 protein. The data contain tens of thousands of distinct CDR3 sequences, 19% of them singletons. Material: naive CD8+ T cells from blood, with Jurkat cell RNA spiked in. Specified subset: FACS-sorted CD8+CD4-CCR7+CD45RA+ naive T cells. The receptor set was obtained from a human donor in good health. Some libraries in this study had Jurkat cell RNA spiked in.

The chain has TRBV20-1 and TRBJ1-6, with TRBD1 identical over 9 bases. After removal of 1 base from V and 5 bases from J, the junction contained 9 bases not matched to a gene. This CDR3 is 17 amino acids long. Germline V gives CDR1 DFQATT, CDR2 SNEGSKA (reference sequence). The CDR3: CSARGEQGAVDNSPLHF. The CDR3 nucleotides are TGCAGTGCTAGAGGTGAACAGGGGGCCGTGGATAATTCACCCCTCCACTTT.

This clonotype was observed at least ten times. The genes are TRBV4-3 and TRBJ1-1, with a tentative D call TRBD1 (6 bases). Trimming took 0 bases from V and 1 from J, leaving 9 bases between them. Germline V lookup: CDR1 LGHNA, CDR2 YSLEER. CDR3 size: 15 residues. The CDR3, as DNA: TGCGCCAGCAGCCAAGAAGGCAGGGGGAACACTGAAGCTTTCTTT. Its translation is CASSQEGRGNTEAFF.

This clonotype was counted ten times or more. This chain uses TRBV9 with TRBJ1-1, with D unresolved. Germline assignment: CDR1 SGDLS and CDR2 YYNGEE. With 0 bases removed from V and 4 bases from J, the gap between germline ends came to 13 bases. CDR3 length equals 15 residues. Here the CDR3 reads CASSVGRNGFTEAFF. As DNA, the CDR3 is TGTGCCAGCAGCGTAGGCAGGAACGGGTTCACTGAAGCTTTCTTT.

The chain employs TRBV6-2 or TRBV6-3 and TRBJ2-4; 7 bases fit TRBD2. The J segment lost 1 base and the V segment lost 7 bases, leaving 13 bases of the junction unmatched. The CDR3 covers 17 residues. The germline V gene encodes CDR1 MNHEY and CDR2 SVGEGT. DNA of the CDR3: TGTGCCAGCACCCACTGGGAGGGTGCGGGCGCCAAAAACATTCAGTACTTC. The encoded protein is CASTHWEGAGAKNIQYF.

Regarding this clonotype: The junction departs from germline at one end; a sequencing error may be responsible. This chain links TRBV19 with TRBJ2-3; 7 bases are shared with TRBD1. In germline, CDR1 is LNHDA, CDR2 SQIVND (reference sequence). The CDR3 loop spans 12 amino acids. In nucleotides, the CDR3 is TGTGCCAGTAGGCTAGGGACAGATGCGCAGTATTTT. Protein product: CASRLGTDAQYF.

As to this clonotype: A much larger clone is a single base away; this may be a read error. This chain links TRBV7-6 with TRBJ2-7; 7 bases are shared with TRBD2. Germline CDR1 is SGHVS and CDR2 is FNYEAQ. The CDR3 loop spans 12 amino acids. DNA for the CDR3: TGTGCCAGCGGCTTTTTAGCGGGCGAGCAGTACTTC. Protein: CASGFLAGEQYF.

This clonotype was observed at least ten times. CDR3 nucleotides: TGTGCCAGCAGTCAACTAGCGGGAACGTCCGATGAGCAGTTCTTC. Amino acids: CASSQLAGTSDEQFF. The J gene is TRBJ2-1, the V gene TRBV12-3 or TRBV12-4, with TRBD2 identical over 10 bases. The CDR3 covers 15 residues. V shed 5 bases and J 8 bases; nucleotides not matched to a gene: 9.

On this clonotype itself: It is likely a read error, because the conserved phenylalanine at the end of the CDR3 is missing. J is TRBJ2-7 and V is TRBV7-9, with 8 bases aligning to TRBD1. The trim removed 5 bases at V and 5 bases at J, leaving 11 bases unmatched. This CDR3 has 15 residues. Germline values: CDR1 SEHNR, CDR2 FQNEAQ (reference sequence). For the CDR3, the DNA is TGTGCCAGCAGCCCAGCTCAGGGGGCTTTTAACGAGCAGTACCTC. This sequence encodes CASSPAQGAFNEQYL.

This clonotype came up many times. The V gene is TRBV29-1, the J gene TRBJ2-7; either TRBD1 or TRBD2 may fit D (7 bases each). Germline V gives CDR1 SQVTM, CDR2 ANQGSEA. This CDR3 spans 15 amino acids. V gave up 3 bases and J gave up 4 bases, with 19 bases separating them. The CDR3 bases are TGCAGCGTTGACCTACCACACAGGGGAGGGTACGAGCAGTACTTC. Protein: CSVDLPHRGGYEQYF.

This clonotype showed up many times. The CDR3 nucleotides are TGCGCCAGCAGCCAAGACGATAGGACCCTTAGCAATCAGCCCCAGCATTTT. Translating it yields CASSQDDRTLSNQPQHF. This chain uses TRBV4-1 with TRBJ1-5; no clear D gene. CDR3 length: 17 amino acids. The V end lost 0 bases, the J end lost 0 bases, and 12 bases lay between the germline ends. Germline CDR1 MGHRA, CDR2 YSYEKL.

J is TRBJ2-5 and V is TRBV28; D assignment may be TRBD1 or TRBD2 (5 bases each). The germline V gene encodes CDR1 MDHEN and CDR2 SYDVKM. The CDR3 is 14 amino acids. Trimming removed 7 bases from V and 5 bases from J, with 17 bases in between. CDR3 DNA sequence: TGTGCCAGCAATCCCGGGGCTAGTGGCGAGACCCAGTACTTC. Its protein product is CASNPGASGETQYF.

As to this clonotype: A much larger clonotype is one base distant, so this may be a read error. The chain couples TRBV11-3 to TRBJ1-1; the D is unclear. This CDR3 spans 13 amino acids. V lost 1 base to trimming and J lost 4 bases, with 7 bases between them. The germline CDR1 and CDR2 sequences are SGHNT and YENEEA. In DNA form, the CDR3 reads TGTGCCAGCAGCTTAGCTCTTGGCACTGAAGCTTTCTTT. Its translation is CASSLALGTEAFF.

This clonotype occurred a few times. This may arise from a read error, as a much more abundant clone is one base away. The chain links TRBV9 to TRBJ1-5; D call uncertain. This CDR3 is built from 14 residues. CDR1 and CDR2 from the germline V gene are SGDLS and YYNGEE. The CDR3 DNA is TGTGCCGGCAGCGTCACAGATAGCAATCAGCCCCAGCATTTT. Encoded protein: CAGSVTDSNQPQHF.

The sample holds many counts of this clonotype. The chain joins TRBV28 to TRBJ2-4, with a possible D match to TRBD1 (8 bases). The ends were cut back, 5 bases at V and 9 bases at J, with 14 bases in the middle. Germline CDR1 reads MDHEN; CDR2 reads SYDVKM. This CDR3 contains 13 residues. The CDR3 region is CASSITGGVIQYF. CDR3 bases: TGTGCCAGCAGTATAACAGGGGGGGTCATTCAGTACTTC.

About this clonotype itself: Being one base from a much bigger clone, this may be a read error. This chain connects TRBV19 to TRBJ2-7; TRBD2 might be the D (5 bases). Trimming took 3 bases from V and 9 from J, leaving 12 bases between them. The CDR3 covers 12 residues. CDR1 is LNHDA, CDR2 SQIVND, per germline (reference sequence). The CDR3 sequence is CASSIAGVGQYF. Here the CDR3 DNA reads TGTGCCAGTAGTATTGCCGGGGTCGGGCAGTACTTC.

Ten or more counts support this clonotype. The V gene is TRBV27, the J gene TRBJ2-3; possibly TRBD2 for D (7 bases). V was shortened by 4 bases and J by 6 bases, with 11 bases between the two germline ends. The germline gives CDR1 MNHEY, CDR2 SMNVEV (reference sequence). This CDR3 region has 13 residues. The CDR3 sequence is CASSYGGPDTQYF. CDR3 coding DNA: TGTGCCAGCAGTTACGGGGGGCCGGATACGCAGTATTTT.

CDR3 residues: CTTSWGGQETQYF. As DNA, the CDR3 is TGTACCACCAGCTGGGGCGGACAAGAGACCCAGTACTTC. The chain couples TRBV6-1 to TRBJ2-5, with D possibly matching TRBD1 (5 bases). The CDR3 contains 13 residues. Germline CDR1 reads MNHNS; CDR2 reads SASEGT.

Comment on this clonotype: This clone may be a read error of a much larger clone one base away. V and J are TRBV12-5 and TRBJ2-3; weak D call: TRBD2 (7 bases). V was clipped by 6 bases and J by 6 bases, with 16 bases between them. There are 14 residues in the CDR3. CDR1 and CDR2 from the germline V gene are LGHNT and FRNRAP. The CDR3 reads CASGTGRGADTQYF. CDR3 coding DNA: TGTGCTAGTGGGACGGGACGGGGGGCCGATACGCAGTATTTT.

A note on this clonotype: This sequence may be a read error, since a much larger clone differs from it by one base. V and J are TRBV27 and TRBJ1-5; D not resolved. Trimming removed 0 bases at V and 9 bases at J, with 12 bases between. The CDR3 totals 14 residues. The germline V gene has CDR1 MNHEY and CDR2 SMNVEV (reference sequence). CDR3 region: CASSLSAGKGPQHF. Written as DNA, the CDR3 is TGTGCCAGCAGTTTATCGGCGGGGAAAGGGCCCCAGCATTTT.

This clonotype was seen more than once but under ten times. A read error is possible here, since a much larger clone lies one base away. This chain uses TRBV4-2 with TRBJ1-2; D is unclear. The CDR3 covers 14 residues. The germline V gene encodes CDR1 LGHNA and CDR2 YNFKEQ. The CDR3 DNA follows: TGTGTCAGCAGCCAAGTAGGGACTAACTATGGCTACACCTTC. This codes for CVSSQVGTNYGYTF.